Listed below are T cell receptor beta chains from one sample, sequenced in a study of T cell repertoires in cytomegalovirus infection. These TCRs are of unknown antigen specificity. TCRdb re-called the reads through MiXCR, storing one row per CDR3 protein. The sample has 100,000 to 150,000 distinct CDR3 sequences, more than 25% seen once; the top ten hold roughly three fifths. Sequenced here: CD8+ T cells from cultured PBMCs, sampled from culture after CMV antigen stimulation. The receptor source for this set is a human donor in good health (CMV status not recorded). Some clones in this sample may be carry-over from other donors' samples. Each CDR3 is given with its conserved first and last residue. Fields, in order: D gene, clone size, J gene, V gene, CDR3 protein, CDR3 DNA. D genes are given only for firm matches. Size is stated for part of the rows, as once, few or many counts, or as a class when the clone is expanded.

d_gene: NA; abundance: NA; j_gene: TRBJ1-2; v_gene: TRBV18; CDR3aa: CASSPIRRFNYGYTF; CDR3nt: TGTGCCAGCTCACCAATACGCCGCTTCAACTATGGCTACACCTTC
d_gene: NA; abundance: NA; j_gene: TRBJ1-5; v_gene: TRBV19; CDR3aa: CATATYSADSNQPQHF; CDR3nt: TGTGCCACCGCTACCTACAGCGCTGATAGCAATCAGCCCCAGCATTTT
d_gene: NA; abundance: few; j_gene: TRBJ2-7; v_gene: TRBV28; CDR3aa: CASSFIQSYEQYF; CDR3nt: TGTGCCAGCAGTTTTATCCAGTCCTACGAGCAGTACTTC
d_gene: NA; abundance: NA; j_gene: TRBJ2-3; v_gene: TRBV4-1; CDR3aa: CASSQDEGFTDTQYF; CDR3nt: TGCGCCAGCAGCCAAGATGAGGGTTTCACAGATACGCAGTATTTT
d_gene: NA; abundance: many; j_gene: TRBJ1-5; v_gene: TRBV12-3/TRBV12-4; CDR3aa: CASSFWWGGHGLGHSNQPQHF; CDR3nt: TGTGCCAGCAGTTTTTGGTGGGGTGGACATGGATTGGGACATAGCAATCAGCCCCAGCATTTT
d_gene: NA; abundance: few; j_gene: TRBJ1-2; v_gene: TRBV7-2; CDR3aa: CASSSGRGLGYTF; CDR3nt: TGTGCCAGCAGCTCCGGTAGGGGTTTAGGCTACACCTTC
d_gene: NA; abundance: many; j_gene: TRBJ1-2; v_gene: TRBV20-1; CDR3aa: CSATESGHHGEGYTF; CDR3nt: TGCAGTGCTACTGAATCGGGACACCATGGGGAAGGCTACACCTTC
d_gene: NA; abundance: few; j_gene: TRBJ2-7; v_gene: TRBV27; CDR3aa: CASSPSGGAGYEQYF; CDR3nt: TGTGCCAGCAGTCCCTCCGGGGGCGCGGGTTACGAGCAGTACTTC
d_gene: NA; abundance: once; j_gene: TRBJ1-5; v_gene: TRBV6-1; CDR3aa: CASSEGDGNQPQHF; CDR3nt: TGTGCCAGCAGTGAAGGGGATGGGAATCAGCCCCAGCATTTT
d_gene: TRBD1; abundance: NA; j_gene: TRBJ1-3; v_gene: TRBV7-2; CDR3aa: CASSPDRGHGNTIYF; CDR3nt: TGTGCCAGCAGCCCGGACAGGGGTCACGGAAACACCATATATTTT
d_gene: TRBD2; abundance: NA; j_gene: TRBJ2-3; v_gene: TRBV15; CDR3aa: CATSRDGPGGAGLDTQYF; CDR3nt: TGTGCCACCAGCAGAGATGGTCCCGGGGGGGCCGGACTGGATACGCAGTATTTT
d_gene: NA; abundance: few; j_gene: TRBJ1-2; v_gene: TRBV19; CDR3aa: CASSMGSEGYTF; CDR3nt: TGTGCCAGTAGTATGGGGAGTGAAGGCTACACCTTC
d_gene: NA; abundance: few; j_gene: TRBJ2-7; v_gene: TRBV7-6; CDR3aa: CASGRGDEQYF; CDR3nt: TGTGCCAGCGGAAGGGGCGACGAGCAGTACTTC
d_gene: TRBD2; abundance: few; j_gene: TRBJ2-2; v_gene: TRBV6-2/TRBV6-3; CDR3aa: CASSNGLAGGVGFAGELFF; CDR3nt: TGTGCCAGCAGCAACGGGCTAGCGGGGGGCGTTGGATTCGCCGGGGAGCTGTTTTTT
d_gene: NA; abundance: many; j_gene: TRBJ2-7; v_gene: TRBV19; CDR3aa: CASSISLQGNYEQYF; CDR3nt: TGTGCCAGTAGTATAAGTCTGCAGGGGAACTACGAGCAGTACTTC
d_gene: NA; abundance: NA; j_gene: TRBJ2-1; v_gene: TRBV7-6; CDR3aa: CASSRRGGGPNEQFF; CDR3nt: TGTGCCAGCAGCCGCCGGGGCGGGGGCCCAAATGAGCAGTTCTTC
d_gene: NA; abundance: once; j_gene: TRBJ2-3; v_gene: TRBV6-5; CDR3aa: CASSYSLSGVPSIDTQYF; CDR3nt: TGTGCCAGCAGTTACTCGCTGTCGGGGGTCCCTAGCATAGATACGCAGTATTTT
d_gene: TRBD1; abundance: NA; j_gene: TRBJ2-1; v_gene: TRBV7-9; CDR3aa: CAANPGGGIIDYNEQFF; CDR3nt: TGTGCCGCCAACCCAGGGGGCGGTATCATCGATTACAATGAGCAGTTCTTC
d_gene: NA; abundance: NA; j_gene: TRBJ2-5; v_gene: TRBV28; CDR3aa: CASRRRTQETQYF; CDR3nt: TGTGCCAGCAGACGACGGACACAAGAGACCCAGTACTTC
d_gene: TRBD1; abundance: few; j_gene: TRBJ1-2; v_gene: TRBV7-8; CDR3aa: CASSLTGTAYGYTF; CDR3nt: TGTGCCAGCAGCTTAACTGGGACAGCCTATGGCTACACCTTC
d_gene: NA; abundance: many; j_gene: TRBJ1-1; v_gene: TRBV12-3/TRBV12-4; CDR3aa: CASSLQVRTEAFF; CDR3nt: TGTGCCAGCAGTTTGCAGGTGAGGACTGAAGCTTTCTTT
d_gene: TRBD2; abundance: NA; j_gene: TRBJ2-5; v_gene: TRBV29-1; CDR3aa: CSVEDFAPSTSGLETQYF; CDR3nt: TGCAGCGTTGAAGATTTCGCCCCCTCGACTAGCGGATTGGAGACCCAGTACTTC
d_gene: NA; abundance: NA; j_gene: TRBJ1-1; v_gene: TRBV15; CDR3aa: CATSRDQGSNTEAFF; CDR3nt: TGTGCCACCAGCAGAGATCAGGGGTCGAACACTGAAGCTTTCTTT
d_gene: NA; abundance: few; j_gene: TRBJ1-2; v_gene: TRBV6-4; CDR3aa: CASRRGRPITNYGYTF; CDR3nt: TGTGCCAGCAGGAGGGGACGGCCTATCACTAACTATGGCTACACCTTC
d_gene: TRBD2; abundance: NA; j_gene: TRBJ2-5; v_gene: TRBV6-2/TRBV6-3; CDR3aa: CASSPGLEETQYF; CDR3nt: TGTGCCAGCAGCCCGGGACTAGAAGAGACCCAGTACTTC
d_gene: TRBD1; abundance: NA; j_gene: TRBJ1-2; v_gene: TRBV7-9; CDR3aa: CASSLIPQGAYGYTF; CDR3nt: TGTGCCAGCAGCCTCATCCCACAGGGGGCTTATGGCTACACCTTC
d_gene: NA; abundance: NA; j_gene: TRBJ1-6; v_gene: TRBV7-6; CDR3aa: CASSERATESSPFHF; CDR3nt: TGTGCCAGCAGCGAACGGGCCACGGAGAGTTCACCCTTCCACTTT
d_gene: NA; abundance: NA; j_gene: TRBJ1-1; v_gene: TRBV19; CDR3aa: CASNTGKMLNPVEAFF; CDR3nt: TGTGCCAGTAATACAGGGAAGATGCTAAACCCGGTCGAAGCTTTCTTT
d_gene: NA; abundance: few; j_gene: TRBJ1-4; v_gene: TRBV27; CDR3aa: CASSFSLGLPNEKLFF; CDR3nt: TGTGCCAGCAGTTTCTCGTTAGGGTTGCCTAATGAAAAACTGTTTTTT
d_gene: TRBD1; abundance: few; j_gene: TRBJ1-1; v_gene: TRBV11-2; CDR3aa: CASSFAGGGRTEAFF; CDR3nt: TGTGCCAGCAGCTTTGCAGGGGGCGGCCGGACTGAAGCTTTCTTT
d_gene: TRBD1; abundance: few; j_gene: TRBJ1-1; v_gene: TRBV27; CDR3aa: CASSPWTGQTEAFF; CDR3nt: TGTGCCAGCAGTCCCTGGACAGGTCAGACTGAAGCTTTCTTT
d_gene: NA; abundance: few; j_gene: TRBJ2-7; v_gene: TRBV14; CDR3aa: CASSQGSDPDREQYF; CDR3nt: TGTGCCAGCAGCCAGGGGTCCGACCCGGATCGCGAGCAGTACTTC
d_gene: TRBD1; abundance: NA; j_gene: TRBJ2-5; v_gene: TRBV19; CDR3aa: CASSIGEQGTTQETQYF; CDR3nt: TGTGCCAGTAGTATAGGCGAACAGGGGACAACCCAAGAGACCCAGTACTTC